This T cell receptor (beta chain) was observed in a study of T cells in Graves' hyperthyroidism and ophthalmopathy. Points from the study as a whole: It was a median about seven months before onset that the model predicted ophthalmopathy. Blood also contained most expanded thyroid clonotypes above 0.001.

Germline V gene lookup returns CDR1 KGHSH and CDR2 LQKENI. The CDR3 is made up of 14 amino acids. V lost 5 bases and J lost 6; bases outside the gene matches: 9. Notes on this clonotype: The antigen is unknown.

RNA transcripts gave rise to amplified TCR beta CDR3 regions. The primer set for the first-round RT-PCR of the TCR CDR3 was HTBI. TCRdb re-called the multiplex PCR reads through MiXCR, storing one row per CDR3 protein. The table lists roughly 520,000 distinct CDR3 sequences, 24% of them singletons, with 11% in the top ten. Diagnoses were made from clinical symptoms, serum measures (thyroxine and TRAb), thyroid ultrasound and orbital computed tomography. The rearrangement joins TRBV18 to TRBJ1-1, with TRBD1 matching over 7 bases. The specimen was blood. This clonotype was sampled from a woman aged 25 to 39 with Graves' ophthalmopathy. The CDR3 coding sequence is TGTGCCAGCTCAAGCAACGAGGGGGCTTCTGAAGCTTTCTTT. It is translated as CASSSNEGASEAFF.